The 7 T cell receptor beta chains listed next were all sequenced from one sample in a study of cytomegalovirus exposure and HLA in healthy donors. PCR employed 60 Vbeta and 13 Jbeta primers. TCRdb's copy holds only in-frame clones and misses some; the assay was immunoSEQ multiplex PCR. This listing includes 150,000 or so clones. Source material: PBMCs. The receptors derive from a woman aged 50 to 60 in good health and CMV-seronegative.

The chain recombines TRBV28 with TRBJ2-5, with 10 nucleotides matching TRBD1. The germline CDR1 and CDR2 sequences are MDHEN and SYDVKM. V was pared by 5 bases and J by 4 bases, with 10 bases of the junction left unmatched. The CDR3 is 16 amino acids. CDR3 region: CASSGEGDRGRETQYF. CDR3 nucleotide sequence: TGTGCCAGCAGTGGGGAGGGGGACAGGGGTCGAGAGACCCAGTACTTC.

The chain carries TRBV7-2 and TRBJ1-1, with D maybe TRBD1 (6 bases). The CDR3 extends over 15 amino acids. Trimming stripped 5 bases from V and 6 bases from J, with 19 bases between. Germline CDR1 reads SGHTA; CDR2 reads FQGNSA. CDR3 protein: CASSPSRGRAAEAFF. The CDR3 region has the DNA TGTGCCAGCAGCCCTTCGCGGGGGCGGGCGGCTGAAGCTTTCTTT.

This chain links TRBV7-3 with TRBJ1-3; 7 bases are a match to TRBD1. Germline CDR1 and CDR2: SGHTA and FQGTGA. The J segment lost 2 bases and the V segment lost 1 base, leaving 2 bases of the junction unmatched. The CDR3 loop spans 15 amino acids. The CDR3 reads CASSLRGTAGNTIYF. As DNA, the CDR3 is TGTGCCAGCAGCTTAAGGGGGACAGCTGGAAACACCATATATTTT.

This chain joins TRBV28 and TRBJ2-2; D unclear. CDR3 length equals 12 residues. V shed 5 bases and J shed 9 bases, with 10 bases lying between them. Germline loops: CDR1 MDHEN, CDR2 SYDVKM. The CDR3 coding sequence is TGTGCCAGCAGTCTCTTCGTCCGGGAGCTGTTTTTT. Its protein is CASSLFVRELFF.

The rearrangement joins TRBV9 to TRBJ1-5; possibly TRBD1 for D (5 bases). With 5 bases removed from V and 0 bases from J, the gap between germline ends came to 9 bases. Germline V lookup: CDR1 SGDLS, CDR2 YYNGEE. The CDR3 has 14 amino acids. Here the CDR3 DNA reads TGTGCCAGCAGTGGCGGGACTAGCAATCAGCCCCAGCATTTT. It encodes CASSGGTSNQPQHF.

V usage is TRBV6-5 and J usage is TRBJ2-7, with a weak D call TRBD2 (5 bases). Between the trimmed V and J ends, which lost 2 bases and 5 bases, there was a span of 13 bases. This CDR3 is 14 amino acids long. CDR1 and CDR2 (germline): MNHEY, SVGAGI. CDR3 loop: CASSYSRGWNEQYF. CDR3 coding DNA: TGTGCCAGCAGTTACAGTCGGGGATGGAACGAGCAGTACTTC.

The rearrangement uses TRBV5-6 and TRBJ2-1; 7 bases line up with TRBD2. Per germline, CDR1 SGHDT and CDR2 YYEEEE. J was trimmed by 1 base and V by 4 bases; bases with no gene match: 8. The CDR3 is 16 amino acids. The CDR3 loop reads CASSGLAVGSYNEQFF. DNA for the CDR3: TGTGCCAGCAGCGGTCTAGCGGTTGGTTCCTACAATGAGCAGTTCTTC.